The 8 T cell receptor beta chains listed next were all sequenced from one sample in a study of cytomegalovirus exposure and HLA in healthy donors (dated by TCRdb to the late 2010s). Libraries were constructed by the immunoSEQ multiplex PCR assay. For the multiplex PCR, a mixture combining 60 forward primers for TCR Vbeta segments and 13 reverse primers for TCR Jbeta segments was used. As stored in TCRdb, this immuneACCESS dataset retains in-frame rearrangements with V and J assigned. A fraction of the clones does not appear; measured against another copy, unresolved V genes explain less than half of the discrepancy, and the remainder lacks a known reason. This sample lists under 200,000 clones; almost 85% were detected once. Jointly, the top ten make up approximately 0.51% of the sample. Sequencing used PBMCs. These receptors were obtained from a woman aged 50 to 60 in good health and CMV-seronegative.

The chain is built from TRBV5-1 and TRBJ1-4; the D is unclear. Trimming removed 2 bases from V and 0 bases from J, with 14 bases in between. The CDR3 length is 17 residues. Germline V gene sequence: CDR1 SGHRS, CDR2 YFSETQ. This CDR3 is CASSLNMVATTNEKLFF. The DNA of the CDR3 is TGCGCCAGCAGCTTAAATATGGTGGCCACAACTAATGAAAAACTGTTTTTT.

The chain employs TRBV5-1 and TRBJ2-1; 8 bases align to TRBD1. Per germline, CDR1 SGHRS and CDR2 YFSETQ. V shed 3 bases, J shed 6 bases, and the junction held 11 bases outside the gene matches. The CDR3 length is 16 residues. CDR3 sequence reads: CASSYDRGRAGNEQFF. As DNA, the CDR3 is TGCGCCAGCAGCTACGACAGGGGTCGAGCGGGCAATGAGCAGTTCTTC.

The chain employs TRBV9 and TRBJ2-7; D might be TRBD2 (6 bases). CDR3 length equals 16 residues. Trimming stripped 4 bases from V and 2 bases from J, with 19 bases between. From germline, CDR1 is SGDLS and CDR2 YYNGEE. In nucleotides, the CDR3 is TGTGCCAGCAGCAACCGGGGGACCCAACTCGCCTACGAGCAGTACTTC. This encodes CASSNRGTQLAYEQYF.

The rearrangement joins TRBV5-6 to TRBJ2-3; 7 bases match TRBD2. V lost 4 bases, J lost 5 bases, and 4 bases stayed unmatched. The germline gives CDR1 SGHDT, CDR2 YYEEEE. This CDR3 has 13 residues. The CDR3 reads CASSSGTLDTQYF. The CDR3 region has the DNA TGTGCCAGCAGCAGCGGGACGCTAGATACGCAGTATTTT.

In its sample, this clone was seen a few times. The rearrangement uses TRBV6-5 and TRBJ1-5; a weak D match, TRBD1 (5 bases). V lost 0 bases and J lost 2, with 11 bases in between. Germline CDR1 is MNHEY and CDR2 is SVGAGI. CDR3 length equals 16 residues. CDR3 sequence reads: CASSYSRGNGNQPQHF. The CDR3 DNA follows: TGTGCCAGCAGTTACTCTAGGGGTAACGGCAATCAGCCCCAGCATTTT.

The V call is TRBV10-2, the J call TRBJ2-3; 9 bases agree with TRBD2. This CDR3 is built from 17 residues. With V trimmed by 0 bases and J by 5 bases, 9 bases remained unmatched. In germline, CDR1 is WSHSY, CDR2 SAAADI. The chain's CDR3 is CASSESDGGGAKDTQYF. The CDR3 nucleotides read TGCGCCAGCAGTGAGTCGGATGGCGGGGGGGCGAAAGATACGCAGTATTTT.

CDR3 sequence: CASSLTGTSYNEQFF. CDR3 bases: TGTGCCAGCAGCTTGACCGGGACATCCTACAATGAGCAGTTCTTC. The rearrangement joins TRBV9 to TRBJ2-1; TRBD1 might be the D (6 bases). V was trimmed by 4 bases and J by 1 base, leaving 12 bases between them. Per the germline V gene, CDR1 is SGDLS and CDR2 is YYNGEE. This CDR3 has 15 residues.

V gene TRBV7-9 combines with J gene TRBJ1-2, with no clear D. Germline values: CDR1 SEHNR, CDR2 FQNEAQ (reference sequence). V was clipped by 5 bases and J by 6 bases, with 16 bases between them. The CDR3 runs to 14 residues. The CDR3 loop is CASSPPLTTNGYTF. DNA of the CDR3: TGTGCCAGCAGCCCCCCCCTTACGACTAATGGCTACACCTTC.